This entry lists 25 T cell receptor beta chains sequenced from one sample in a study of breast tumors, draining lymph nodes, adjacent tissues. In TCRdb, the multiplex PCR reads were re-called with MiXCR into one record per CDR3 protein. The repertoire holds about 200,000 distinct CDR3 sequences, approximately 31% seen once, with approximately 4.5% in the top ten. Axillary draining lymph nodes of breast cancer patients supplied the node samples. Sequencing was carried out using axillary lymph node tissue. These TCRs come from a female donor with breast cancer. Some clones in this sample may be carry-over from other donors' samples.

On this clonotype: This clone may be a read error of a much larger clone one base away. This chain connects TRBV5-5 to TRBJ2-2; tentatively, D is TRBD2 (6 bases). The CDR3 extends over 15 amino acids. Germline V gives CDR1 SGHKS, CDR2 YYEKEE (reference sequence). Trimming pared 2 bases from V and 3 bases from J, leaving 11 bases between. The CDR3, as DNA: TGTGCCAGCAGCTTCGCTAGCGCACACACCGGGGAGCTGTTTTTT. This translates into CASSFASAHTGELFF.

This clonotype was counted at least ten times. The J gene is TRBJ2-1, the V gene TRBV9; 12 bases agree with TRBD2. There are 19 residues in the CDR3. CDR1 SGDLS and CDR2 YYNGEE come from the germline V gene. V trimming: 2 bases; J trimming: 0 bases; junction bases outside the gene matches: 9. This CDR3 reads CASSVSLAGGSSSYNEQFF. CDR3 nucleotide sequence: TGTGCCAGCAGCGTCTCACTAGCGGGAGGCTCGAGCTCCTACAATGAGCAGTTCTTC.

The rearrangement joins TRBV24-1 to TRBJ1-6; 9 nucleotides line up with TRBD1. V lost 3 bases, J lost 9 bases, and 11 bases stayed unmatched. Germline V CDR1 and CDR2: KGHDR, SFDVKD. The CDR3 spans 17 residues. CDR3 region: CATSDILQGATSSPLHF. Written as DNA, the CDR3 is TGTGCCACCAGTGATATACTACAGGGGGCTACGAGTTCACCCCTCCACTTT.

With respect to this clonotype: Just one base apart from a much larger clone, this may be a read error. The chain uses TRBV9 and TRBJ2-1; the D gene is possibly TRBD2 (6 bases). The V gene's germline CDR1 is SGDLS and CDR2 YYNGEE. This CDR3 spans 15 amino acids. The CDR3: CASSVGQRAHNEPFF. CDR3 DNA: TGTGCCAGCAGCGTAGGTCAGCGGGCTCACAATGAGCCGTTCTTC.

This clonotype was recorded at least ten times. The chain carries TRBV15 and TRBJ1-2, with a possible D match to TRBD1 (5 bases). The CDR3 is 13 residues long. The germline V gene encodes CDR1 LNHNV and CDR2 YYDKDF (reference sequence). Trimming stripped 1 base from V and 6 bases from J, with 9 bases between. The CDR3 region is CATSRAQGHGYTF. The DNA of the CDR3 is TGTGCCACCAGCAGAGCCCAGGGACATGGCTACACCTTC.

This chain links TRBV7-2 with TRBJ1-4; 8 bases are a match to TRBD1. Per germline, CDR1 SGHTA and CDR2 FQGNSA. CDR3 size: 15 residues. J gave up 6 bases and V 6 bases, and 9 bases lay outside the gene matches. Here the CDR3 DNA reads TGTGCCAGCAGTGAAGGCAGGGGGCTTGATGAAAAACTGTTTTTT. It yields the protein CASSEGRGLDEKLFF.

The DNA for the CDR3 is TGTGCCAGTAGTAGACAGGGAAGGAACACTGAAGCTTTCTTT. Amino acid sequence: CASSRQGRNTEAFF. This chain links TRBV19 with TRBJ1-1, with 7 bases aligning to TRBD1. Germline CDR1 LNHDA, CDR2 SQIVND (reference sequence). The V gene end was trimmed by 4 bases and the J gene end by 1 base; junction bases not matched to a gene: 3. The CDR3 runs to 14 residues.

As regards this clonotype: A much larger clone differs by one base, so this may be a read error. The rearrangement uses TRBV7-9 and TRBJ2-1; 7 bases are a match to TRBD2. CDR1 is SEHNR, CDR2 FQNEAQ, per germline (reference sequence). This CDR3 comprises 17 residues. The CDR3 is CASSLFRRAGMYNQQFF. CDR3 in DNA: TGTGCCAGCAGCTTATTTAGGAGAGCGGGGATGTACAATCAGCAGTTCTTC. Using reference TRBV7-9 and TRBJ2-1 for the parts outside the CDR3, the full variable domain is DTGVSQNPRHKITKRGQNVTFRCDPISEHNRLYWYRQTLGQGPEFLTYFQNEAQLEKSRLLSDRFSAERPKGSFSTLEIQRTEQGDSAMYLCASSLFRRAGMYNQQFFGPGTRLTVL.

This clonotype was observed at least ten times. The chain is built from TRBV7-8 and TRBJ2-7; D might be TRBD1 or TRBD2, each matching 6 bases. The CDR3 is made up of 14 amino acids. Germline-derived CDR1 and CDR2 are SGHVS and FQNEAQ. V gave up 8 bases and J gave up 1 base, with 15 bases separating them. The CDR3 nucleotides are TGTGCCAGCCTGCCGGGGGCCGTATCCTACGAGCAGTACTTC. Protein product: CASLPGAVSYEQYF.

The chain uses TRBV2 and TRBJ2-3; a weak D match, TRBD2 (6 bases). With 4 bases removed from V and 5 bases from J, the gap between germline ends came to 22 bases. There are 17 residues in the CDR3. Germline CDR1 SNHLY, CDR2 FYNNEI. For the CDR3, the DNA is TGTGCCAGCAGTGCCGAAGGCCGGAGACTAGATGTAGATACGCAGTATTTT. Residues: CASSAEGRRLDVDTQYF.

In this sample, this clonotype turned up many times. The chain joins TRBV11-2 to TRBJ2-7; D is tentatively TRBD1 or TRBD2 (5 bases each). The CDR3 covers 16 residues. Germline-derived CDR1 and CDR2 are SGHAT and FQNNGV. Deletions cut 3 bases from V and 2 bases from J, with 17 bases between. CDR3 region: CASSLNAGTSTYEQYF. As DNA, the CDR3 is TGTGCCAGCAGCTTGAACGCCGGGACCTCTACCTACGAGCAGTACTTC.

The genes are TRBV19 and TRBJ1-6; D gene unclear. Per germline, CDR1 LNHDA and CDR2 SQIVND (reference sequence). V lost 6 bases and J 10 bases, leaving 25 bases between the germline ends. This CDR3 has 17 amino acids. CDR3 protein: CASRELEGAGSRSPLHF. Here the CDR3 DNA reads TGTGCCAGTAGGGAGCTGGAGGGCGCTGGCTCACGGTCACCCCTCCACTTT. Full variable domain (outside the CDR3, taken from reference TRBV19 and TRBJ1-6): DGGITQSPKYLFRKEGQNVTLSCEQNLNHDAMYWYRQDPGQGLRLIYYSQIVNDFQKGDIAEGYSVSREKKESFPLTVTSAQKNPTAFYLCASRELEGAGSRSPLHFGNGTRLTVT.

Of note for this clonotype: A much larger clone differs by one base, so this may be a read error. This chain links TRBV19 with TRBJ1-2; TRBD1 might be the D (6 bases). CDR3 size: 14 residues. Trimming stripped 4 bases from V and 4 bases from J, with 13 bases between. The germline gives CDR1 LNHDA, CDR2 SQIVND (reference sequence). The CDR3 sequence is CASSRDGGGYGYTF. The CDR3 DNA reads TGTGCCAGTAGTAGAGACGGGGGCGGCTATGGCTACACCTTC.

The chain uses TRBV7-9 and TRBJ1-6; a possible D gene is TRBD1 (5 bases). This CDR3 has 14 residues. Trimming cost V 5 bases and J 14 bases, with 19 bases left between them. From germline, CDR1 is SEHNR and CDR2 FQNEAQ (reference sequence). The CDR3 loop is CASSGAGQQSALHF. The DNA of the CDR3 is TGTGCCAGCAGCGGGGCAGGGCAGCAATCAGCCCTCCACTTT.

The rearrangement joins TRBV7-9 to TRBJ1-1; 9 nucleotides line up with TRBD1. This CDR3 is 15 amino acids long. Unmatched junction bases numbered 10, after V lost 6 bases and J lost 5 bases. Germline loops: CDR1 SEHNR, CDR2 FQNEAQ (reference sequence). This CDR3 is CASRSATGGRTEAFF. The DNA of the CDR3 is TGTGCCAGCAGATCCGCGACAGGGGGAAGAACTGAAGCTTTCTTT.

The rearrangement joins TRBV20-1 to TRBJ2-7, with 12 bases that match TRBD2. Trimming took 0 bases from V and 6 from J; bases not matched to a gene: 6. The CDR3 sequence is 15 residues long. Germline CDR1 is DFQATT and CDR2 is SNEGSKA (reference sequence). This CDR3 reads CSAREWTSGTGEQYF. The CDR3 nucleotides read TGCAGTGCTAGAGAGTGGACTAGCGGGACAGGCGAGCAGTACTTC.

A remark on this clonotype: Germline and junction disagree at one end, which may indicate a read error. The rearrangement links TRBV7-6 to TRBJ2-3; 12 nucleotides agree with TRBD2. CDR3 length: 17 residues. Germline V gives CDR1 SGHVS, CDR2 FNYEAQ. CDR3 sequence (DNA): TGTGCCAGCAGCTCGTTGAGGACAGGCGGACTAGCGGGGCCCAACCACTTT. It yields the protein CASSSLRTGGLAGPNHF.

This clonotype was picked up many times. The J gene is TRBJ2-7, the V gene TRBV20-1, with TRBD1 matching 7 bases. The CDR3 spans 12 residues. Trimming at V came to 6 bases and at J to 4 bases, leaving 6 bases not matched to a gene. Germline CDR1 reads DFQATT; CDR2 reads SNEGSKA (reference sequence). This CDR3 is CSATLTGYEQYF. The DNA of the CDR3 is TGCAGTGCCACATTGACAGGGTACGAGCAGTACTTC.

Ten or more counts support this clonotype. V is TRBV7-2 and J is TRBJ2-3, with D possibly matching TRBD2 (6 bases). V lost 5 bases, J lost 4 bases, and 22 bases lay in between. The V gene's germline CDR1 is SGHTA and CDR2 FQGNSA. The CDR3 is 17 residues long. In DNA form, the CDR3 reads TGTGCCAGCAGCCCACGAGGGAGGAGCCCCGGAGCAGATACGCAGTATTTT. This translates into CASSPRGRSPGADTQYF.

This chain's CDR3 is CASSVEQGDNQETQYF. The CDR3 DNA follows: TGTGCCAGCAGTGTCGAACAGGGGGACAACCAAGAGACCCAGTACTTC. The rearrangement joins TRBV2 to TRBJ2-5; TRBD1 aligns across 8 bases. J was trimmed by 0 bases and V by 4 bases; bases with no gene match: 7. Germline-derived CDR1 and CDR2 are SNHLY and FYNNEI. The CDR3 contains 16 residues. Full variable domain (missing parts from reference TRBV2 and TRBJ2-5): EPEVTQTPSHQVTQMGQEVILRCVPISNHLYFYWYRQILGQKVEFLVSFYNNEISEKSEIFDDQFSVERPDGSNFTLKIRSTKLEDSAMYFCASSVEQGDNQETQYFGPGTRLLVL.

The chain has TRBV9 and TRBJ1-6; 9 bases fit TRBD1. V lost 0 bases to trimming and J lost 15 bases; unmatched junction nucleotides: 16. This CDR3 comprises 17 residues. The germline V gene has CDR1 SGDLS and CDR2 YYNGEE. The CDR3 bases are TGTGCCAGCAGCGTAGGACAGGGGGGAGTATTCATAGTTCGCCTCCACTTT. This sequence encodes CASSVGQGGVFIVRLHF. The full variable domain, with the rest looked up from reference TRBV9 and TRBJ1-6, is DSGVTQTPKHLITATGQRVTLRCSPRSGDLSVYWYQQSLDQGLQFLIQYYNGEERAKGNILERFSAQQFPDLHSELNLSSLELGDSALYFCASSVGQGGVFIVRLHFGNGTRLTVT.

Points on this clonotype: This may be a read error, as it is one base from a much larger clone. The chain employs TRBV4-2 and TRBJ2-3; 9 nucleotides line up with TRBD2. CDR1 and CDR2 (germline): LGHNA, YNFKEQ. Trimming at V came to 4 bases and at J to 4 bases, leaving 12 bases not matched to a gene. The CDR3 has 17 residues. The CDR3 DNA reads as TGTGCCAGCAGCCCTGAAGGCCTAGCGGGGCTGGCAGATACGCAGTATTTT. It yields the protein CASSPEGLAGLADTQYF.

Comments on this clonotype: Without the conserved terminal phenylalanine or tryptophan, this CDR3 likely stems from a read error. The rearrangement links TRBV7-2 to TRBJ2-5; D ambiguous. The CDR3 is 11 residues long. The germline CDR1 and CDR2 sequences are SGHTA and FQGNSA. V lost 8 bases, J lost 5 bases, and 9 bases lay in between. CDR3 in amino acids: CASCELETQYS. The CDR3 DNA follows: TGTGCCAGCTGCGAACTCGAGACCCAGTACTCC.

The rearrangement joins TRBV24-1 to TRBJ1-2; TRBD1 is a possible D gene (5 bases). CDR3 size: 16 residues. Per germline, CDR1 KGHDR and CDR2 SFDVKD. Between the trimmed V and J ends, which lost 1 base and 5 bases, there was a span of 16 bases. CDR3 sequence: CATSDFMGQARYGYTF. CDR3 bases: TGTGCCACCAGTGATTTTATGGGGCAGGCCAGGTATGGCTACACCTTC.

Regarding this clonotype: It may be a read error: a sequence one base away is much more abundant. No conserved phenylalanine or tryptophan is present at the end of the CDR3, so a read error is the likely explanation. The genes are TRBV29-1 and TRBJ1-1; D not resolved. CDR1 and CDR2 (germline): SQVTM, ANQGSEA. The CDR3 extends over 12 amino acids. V dropped 6 bases and J dropped 4 bases, with 12 bases sitting between them. CDR3 loop: CSVLTRLTEAFS. DNA of the CDR3: TGCAGCGTGTTGACACGACTCACTGAAGCTTTCTCT.